This TCR beta chain was sequenced during a study of blood T cell repertoires in COVID-19. On the study more broadly: The United States, Italy and Spain were the sources of the acute and convalescent COVID-19 samples. PBMCs, B-cell-depleted T cells, or T cells were the source of the cDNA or gDNA that made up the material.

Per the original methods: How many nucleated cells were present was estimated from reference gene primer amplification. Method: immunoSEQ multiplex PCR; TCRdb's copy keeps in-frame clones and lacks some. V and J calls and clone size are as listed in that table; D and trimming were resolved from the DNA. The sample records roughly 140,000 clones, approximately 80% being singletons. CDR1 SGHNT and CDR2 YYREEE come from the germline V gene (reference sequence). The CDR3 loop spans 14 amino acids. V lost 3 bases and J lost 2, with 10 bases in between. Sequenced material: peripheral blood. The origin of this receptor is a woman between 35 and 50 years old with active or convalescent COVID-19. The chain joins TRBV5-4 to TRBJ2-3, with no clear D. The CDR3, as DNA: TGTGCCAGCAGCTCGGGTGGAAACACAGATACGCAGTATTTT. This encodes CASSSGGNTDTQYF.